This T cell receptor beta chain was captured in a study of cytomegalovirus exposure and HLA in healthy donors (dated by TCRdb to about 2017). Regarding the research as a whole: An earlier analysis of approximately 600 of the donors reported approximately 290 Gb of sequence data and approximately 110 million unique TCR beta sequences from some 180 million T cells. The study profiled the T cell repertoires of more than 500 subjects by immunosequencing and related them to cytomegalovirus serostatus. Alongside the repertoire data, information on donor age, sex, ethnicity and CMV serostatus was compiled. Among roughly 370 genotyped donors of the cohort, an average of around 240,000 unique TCR beta nucleotide sequences were sequenced per donor, around 20% of them non-productive. In a later genetic analysis, genome-wide SNP genotypes for about three fifths of the 666 donors were used, and that subset was treated as a discovery cohort. Because of strong linkage in the cohort, a handful of DR-DQ haplotypes were treated as single units for association and clustering. HLA typing included class I and class II loci at four-digit resolution. The study combined high-throughput TCR immunosequencing, statistical association of individual TCRs with disease status, and machine learning to predict cytomegalovirus infection status. To decide whether each TCR beta V gene segment behaved as functional or pseudogenic, an earlier analysis of some 570 of the donors relied on high-throughput TCR beta sequencing. All discovery cohort repertoires had been generated on a single sequencing platform. An early release that covered several hundred HLA-typed donors contained approximately 300 gigabases of sequencing data and 75 million to 100 million unique TCR sequences. The genetic ancestry cluster associated with self-reported Caucasian donors included over 65% of the roughly 390 genotyped donors. In a later analysis, previously published TCR beta repertoires from 666 donors were re-analyzed and high-resolution HLA genotyping was added so that TCR occurrence patterns could be studied. The number of typed donors differed by locus: about 620-630 for A, B, C, DRB1 and DQB1; some 500 for DQA1; 600 to 610 for DPA1; and 450 to 480 for DPB1. The study aimed to test whether signatures of past pathogen exposure could be identified by cataloging public T cell receptors. Along with the roughly 610-subject first cohort, a separate validation cohort of over a hundred different subjects was used. Rather than drawing on any new phenotypic data, the later analysis identified candidate immune exposures from TCR beta sequences and the way those sequences occurred across donors.

Details on this clone: Its recognized antigen is unknown. Nothing much larger sits one base from this clone, and base qualities are not available.

Paper-wide results and their limitations: HLA typing was unavailable for some donors at each locus, so association tests used only the typed subset. The authors suggested that the approach could potentially be generalized to other disease states and immunological phenotypes. The classifier was reported to diagnose cytomegalovirus status with high specificity and sensitivity in both the original cohort and the validation cohort. At a false discovery rate of 0.05, a later analysis linked under 20,000 TCR beta sequences to specific HLA alleles. This cohort had only TCR beta chains sequenced, and the lack of alpha or paired-chain data limited which features could be detected. Because counts were too low, about 18 rarely observed V segments, including chromosome 9 orphons, were excluded from the earlier analysis of under 650 of the donors. While some public TCRs were present in many individuals, most TCR sequences turned up only very rarely across donors. Because the 87-base-pair reads could not distinguish some IMGT-functional V segments, including TRBV6-2 and TRBV6-3, those segments were excluded. According to a later analysis, most CMV-associated TCR beta chains appeared to be HLA-restricted, and the HLA associations seemed to be driven largely by CMV exposure. Broadly in line with IMGT annotations, most TCR beta V segments showed up in productive rearrangements about 90% or about 30% of the time in an earlier analysis of some 590 of the donors. Compared with equally common non-associated chains, HLA-associated TCR beta chains in a later analysis were more clonally expanded and had lower generation probabilities. Linkage disequilibrium might explain the correlated functional status among segregating V segments, but an unknown experimental factor could not be excluded. A total of fewer than 200 TCR beta chains were listed by the study as associated with cytomegalovirus. A further reported finding was that TCR beta sequences accurately predicted the HLA-A and HLA-B alleles for most subjects in the first cohort. For the cohort, immune exposure information was limited to CMV serostatus. In vitro tests confirmed that a few of the cytomegalovirus-associated TCR beta chains recognize cytomegalovirus antigens. Presence/absence analyses assumed roughly uniform sequencing depth across donors, an assumption that may not hold. In a later genetic analysis, fewer N-insertions in productive TCRs were reported among donors in an Asian-associated ancestry cluster than the roughly 700-donor mean. An association between a missense DCLRE1C variant and V-gene and J-gene trimming of TCR beta chains was found in a later genetic analysis and replicated in an independent cohort. A cluster of highly shared sequence variants was judged likely to represent a technical artifact of the sequencing pipeline. Several of the top co-occurrence clusters appeared to be linked to parvovirus B19, influenza, CMV and Epstein-Barr virus, according to a later analysis. When HLA alleles, especially DR and DQ, strongly co-occurred, TCR associations were difficult to assign to individual alleles. In a later analysis, the rate of TCR association differed among HLA loci, with DRB1 alleles having the most associated TCRs and HLA-C alleles having the fewest.

In total, 666 healthy bone marrow donors made up the cohort. At the time of sampling, all cohort members were nominally healthy, though unrecorded immune exposures were likely present. The donor was CMV seronegative and belonged to the group of 352 seronegative cohort members. A peripheral blood sample was collected from each donor, and TCR beta sequencing was performed on peripheral blood mononuclear cells. Genomic DNA extraction from the blood cell samples was performed with the Qiagen DNeasy Blood Extraction Kit. Preparation of the library involved the immunoSEQ multiplex PCR assay. A mixture of 60 forward primers for TCR Vbeta segments and 13 reverse primers for TCR Jbeta segments was used in the multiplex PCR. The CDR3 region of rearranged TCR beta genes was amplified from genomic DNA by a multiplex PCR assay. The amplified TCR beta libraries were sequenced on the Illumina HiSeq System as 87-base-pair reads. Per the source publication's procedure: A later analysis tallied around 80 million unique TCR beta chains across the 650 to 750 repertoires, and around 12 million of those chains were shared by two or more donors. Raw reads were error-corrected and collapsed into unique sequences by a nearest-neighbor algorithm in which closely related sequences were merged to remove PCR and sequencing errors. To assign V, D and J gene segments, CDR3 sequences were aligned to IMGT reference sequences. For a sequence to be retained, a match of at least six nucleotides to both a V gene segment and a J gene segment was required. Rearrangements were called productive when the CDR3 lacked stop codons and stayed in frame with V and J; all others were non-productive. Following IMGT convention, CDR3 was defined as the stretch from the second conserved V-encoded cysteine to the conserved J-encoded phenylalanine. In an earlier analysis of more than 550 of the donors, sequences lacking an unambiguous match to a single V gene segment were excluded. An earlier analysis of around 600 of the donors classified V segments as functional when productive rearrangements were above 56.7% and as segregating when the standard deviation between donors was above 5%. A statistical classification framework was built for diagnosing cytomegalovirus status from the catalog of TCR beta chain sequences. In a later analysis, V and J genes were assigned by comparing TCR nucleotide sequences against IMGT/GENE-DB human TR gene sequences. Using the TCRdist pipeline, a later analysis assigned CDR3 sequences along with most-parsimonious VDJ recombination scenarios. In a later analysis, each TCR beta chain was defined by its CDR3 amino acid sequence together with its V-gene family, and reads without a unique V-gene family were excluded. As a way to deal with suspected cross-contamination and a sequencing artifact, a later analysis dropped roughly 620 nucleotide sequences that were highly shared and had low generation probability. In a later analysis, a clonal expansion index was calculated for each public chain from normalized within-repertoire ranks of inferred template counts. Generation probabilities in a later analysis came from a VDJ recombination model fitted to out-of-frame rearrangements, and those results were checked against IGoR. In a later analysis, hypergeometric tests were used to score TCR-TCR, TCR-HLA and TCR-CMV co-occurrence, with a repertoire-size bias correction applied to TCR pairs. False discovery rates were estimated in a later analysis by permuting HLA or CMV assignments 20 times. A later analysis grouped co-occurring TCRs with DBSCAN, adding TCRdist sequence similarity when clustering within HLA-allele-positive subsets. Repertoires with fewer than 30,000 or more than 120,000 public chains were left out of co-occurrence clustering, as were five repertoires with anomalous nucleotide sharing. This immuneACCESS table, as held by TCRdb, lists in-frame sequences with V and J called but not all clones. Of the missing ones, under half trace to an unresolved V gene in checked studies; the others have no known cause. That table gives V, J and clone size, and the DNA gave D and trimming. Across this sample there are 150,000 to 200,000 clones, with roughly 70% seen only once. The ten largest clones represent over 2.5% of the sample.

The CDR1 and CDR2 encoded by the germline V gene (reference sequence) are SEHNR and FQNEAQ. The CDR3 covers 14 residues, taking in both the cysteine and the phenylalanine. Solely the CDR3 DNA is kept, with 42 bases framed from the first base. Sequenced: PBMCs. The sequence came from a woman aged 25-40 years in good health and CMV-seronegative. The V and J segments used are TRBV7-9 and TRBJ2-5; the D region possibly corresponds to TRBD2 (6 bases align). The J call may be mistaken, given a closer DNA end match to TRBJ2-7. The CDR3 region reads CASSLGLEYYEQYF. At the DNA level, the sequence is TGTGCCAGCAGCTTGGGACTCGAATACTACGAGCAGTACTTC.